Listed below are T cell receptor beta chains from one sample, sequenced in a study of early T cells in non-severe SARS-CoV-2 infection. TCRdb recomputed calls from the 5' RACE reads with MiXCR, one row per CDR3 protein. The sample holds about 59,000 distinct CDR3 sequences, roughly 13% seen once. Sequences were derived from whole blood, sampled at baseline. The receptors shown here come from an adult who was a healthcare worker with PCR-confirmed SARS-CoV-2 infection or an uninfected control (not recorded which). Both conserved end residues are part of each CDR3. Fields, in order: V gene, D gene, clone size, J gene, CDR3 DNA, CDR3 protein. D genes are given only for firm matches. Where a row states a size, it is once, few, many or the class of an expanded clone; other rows omit it.

TRBV14	NA	NA	TRBJ2-6	TGTGCCAGCAGCCCCCGGGACGTCTTCTCTGGGGCCAACGTCCTGACTTTC	CASSPRDVFSGANVLTF
TRBV7-2	NA	many	TRBJ1-5	TGTGCCAGCAGCTTAGAATATGATCAGCCCCAGCATTTT	CASSLEYDQPQHF
TRBV7-6	TRBD2	few	TRBJ2-7	TGTGCCAGCAGCCCCCAAGCGGGAAGAGCCTACGAGCAGTACTTC	CASSPQAGRAYEQYF
TRBV29-1	NA	NA	TRBJ2-1	TGCAGCGTTGGGGGCCCGGGGGATGAGCAGTTCTTC	CSVGGPGDEQFF
TRBV20-1	TRBD2	few	TRBJ2-7	TGCAGTGCTAGGCGCGGGGGCTACGAGCAGTACTTC	CSARRGGYEQYF
TRBV3-1	NA	NA	TRBJ2-5	TGTGCCAGCAGCCAAGGTAGGAGTGAGACCCAGTACTTC	CASSQGRSETQYF
TRBV12-3/TRBV12-4	TRBD2	NA	TRBJ2-3	TGTGCCAGCAGTCAAGCGGGGGGCGACACAGATACGCAGTATTTT	CASSQAGGDTDTQYF
TRBV2	TRBD2	few	TRBJ2-3	TGTGCCAGCAGCCTGGCCCCTTGGACTAGCGGGGTGGATACGCAGTATTTT	CASSLAPWTSGVDTQYF
TRBV5-7	NA	NA	TRBJ1-1	TGTGCCAGCAGCAACGGACGGCTGAACACTGAAGCTTTCTTT	CASSNGRLNTEAFF
TRBV7-2	NA	NA	TRBJ2-3	TGTGCCAGCAGTTTAAATCAGCTTACCTCTAGCACAGATACGCAGTATTTT	CASSLNQLTSSTDTQYF
TRBV19	TRBD1	NA	TRBJ2-1	TGTGCCAGTAGTACTGGGACAGGGTCTTACAATGAGCAGTTCTTC	CASSTGTGSYNEQFF
TRBV5-6	TRBD1	few	TRBJ2-1	TGTGCCAGCAGCTTCCACAGGGGGCAATTCTACAATGAGCAGTTCTTC	CASSFHRGQFYNEQFF
TRBV6-1	NA	few	TRBJ1-4	TGTGCCAGCAGTGACAGGCCTTTTAATGAAAAACTGTTTTTT	CASSDRPFNEKLFF
TRBV5-1	NA	many	TRBJ1-5	TGCGCCAGCAGCTTGGGGGACCTTCCAAATCAGCCCCAGCATTTT	CASSLGDLPNQPQHF
TRBV20-1	TRBD1	many	TRBJ1-2	TGCAGTGCCAGGACAGGCGGCTATGGCTACACCTTC	CSARTGGYGYTF
TRBV19	NA	few	TRBJ2-7	TGTGCCAGTAGTAGCTTGATCCGTCCGTACGAGCAGTACTTC	CASSSLIRPYEQYF
TRBV11-2	NA	NA	TRBJ2-2	TGTGTCAGCAGCTCCACCATTACGCGTTCGAACACCGGGGAGCTGTTTTTT	CVSSSTITRSNTGELFF
TRBV20-1	TRBD2	many	TRBJ2-1	TGCAGTGCTAGAGGCCCGGGACTAGCGGGAGGTCGGGGTGATGAGCAGTTCTTC	CSARGPGLAGGRGDEQFF
TRBV19	TRBD1	NA	TRBJ2-7	TGTGCCAGTACCCACGGACAGGGTAGCTCCTACGAGCAGTACTTC	CASTHGQGSSYEQYF
TRBV20-1	TRBD2	many	TRBJ2-7	TGCAGTGCTAGAGATTCCGTGACTAGCCCCTACGAGCAGTACTTC	CSARDSVTSPYEQYF
TRBV6-5	TRBD1	NA	TRBJ1-6	TGTGCCAGCAGTTTTCTCGGACAGGGCAATTCACCCCTCCACTTT	CASSFLGQGNSPLHF
TRBV12-3/TRBV12-4	NA	few	TRBJ1-3	TGTGCCAGCAGTTTGGGTAGTTCTGGAAACACCATATATTTT	CASSLGSSGNTIYF
TRBV21-1	NA	few	TRBJ1-2	TGTGCCAGCAGCAAGCCAGGGATCTATGGCTACACCTTC	CASSKPGIYGYTF
TRBV29-1	TRBD2	NA	TRBJ2-2	TGCAGCGTTCAACTAGCGGGAGCGGGGACCGGGGAGCTGTTTTTT	CSVQLAGAGTGELFF
TRBV29-1	NA	many	TRBJ1-1	TGCAGCGTCGGAAACACTGAAGCTTTCTTT	CSVGNTEAFF
TRBV7-2	NA	few	TRBJ2-1	TGTGCCAGCAGCTTAGGCATTAGCTACTCTGGGAATGAGCAGTTCTTC	CASSLGISYSGNEQFF
TRBV11-2	NA	NA	TRBJ1-5	TGTGCCAGCAGCGTAAGGGACGGGTCACATCAGCCCCAGCATTTT	CASSVRDGSHQPQHF
TRBV29-1	NA	NA	TRBJ2-2	TGCAGCGTTGAAGGCAGGGCGATCGCGAACACCGGGGAGCTGTTTTTT	CSVEGRAIANTGELFF
TRBV15	NA	NA	TRBJ2-2	TGTGCCACCAGCAGAGGATGGAGAGGCGGGGAGCTGTTTTTT	CATSRGWRGGELFF
TRBV5-1	TRBD1	NA	TRBJ2-2	TGCGCCACAACGAAGACAGGGGGTACCGGGGAGCTGTTTTTT	CATTKTGGTGELFF
TRBV10-3	TRBD1	NA	TRBJ1-2	TGTGCCATGGCCAGGGCTACAGGGGGATTGTATGGCTACACCTTC	CAMARATGGLYGYTF
TRBV7-2	NA	NA	TRBJ2-7	TGTGCCAGCAGCCCTCAAGGAGGAGCCTACGAGCAGTACTTC	CASSPQGGAYEQYF
TRBV6-1	NA	NA	TRBJ1-1	TGTGCCAGCGGAGGGGGAACGAACACTGAAGCTTTCTTT	CASGGGTNTEAFF
TRBV2	NA	NA	TRBJ2-1	TGTGCCAGCAGTGGTTCGCGCACACCCTACAATGAGCAGTTCTTC	CASSGSRTPYNEQFF
TRBV4-1	TRBD1	NA	TRBJ1-6	TGCGCCAGCAGCCAAGGGACAGGGTATTCACCCCTCCACTTT	CASSQGTGYSPLHF
TRBV11-2	NA	NA	TRBJ1-2	TGTGCCAGCAGCTTCGGGGCAGGGGCCCCTGGCTACACCTTC	CASSFGAGAPGYTF
TRBV10-3	TRBD2	NA	TRBJ2-1	TGTGCCATCAGTGAAGGCGGGAGGGGGAAAGAGCAGTTCTTC	CAISEGGRGKEQFF